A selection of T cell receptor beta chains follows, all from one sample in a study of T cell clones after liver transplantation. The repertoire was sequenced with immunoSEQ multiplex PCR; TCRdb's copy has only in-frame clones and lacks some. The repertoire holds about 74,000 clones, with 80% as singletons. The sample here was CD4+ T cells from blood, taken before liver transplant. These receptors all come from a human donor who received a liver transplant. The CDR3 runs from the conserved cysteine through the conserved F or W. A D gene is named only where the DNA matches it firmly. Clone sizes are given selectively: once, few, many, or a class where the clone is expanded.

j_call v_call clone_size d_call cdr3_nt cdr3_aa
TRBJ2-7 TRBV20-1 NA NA TGCAGTGCTAGGACCCCCTACGAGCAGTACTTC CSARTPYEQYF
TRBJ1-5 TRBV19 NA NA TGTGCCAGTAGTCCTCGTGGGGCCCTGACGAATCAGCCCCAGCATTTT CASSPRGALTNQPQHF
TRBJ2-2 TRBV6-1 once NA TGTGCCAGCAGGCGAAACACCGGGGAGCTGTTTTTT CASRRNTGELFF
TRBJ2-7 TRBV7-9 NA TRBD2 TGTGCCAGCAGCTTTGACCTTCTGGGGGGGGTATCCTACGAGCAGTACTTC CASSFDLLGGVSYEQYF
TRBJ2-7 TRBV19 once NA TGTGCCAGTAGTAGGAGGGGGGACATGGGTAACTACGAGCAGTACTTC CASSRRGDMGNYEQYF
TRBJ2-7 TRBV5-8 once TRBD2 TGTGCCAGCAGCCGCGGGAGAACCTACGAGCAGTACTTC CASSRGRTYEQYF
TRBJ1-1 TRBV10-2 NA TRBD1 TGCGCCAGCAGTGCCGGACAGGGCTTCGTGGCCTTCTTT CASSAGQGFVAFF
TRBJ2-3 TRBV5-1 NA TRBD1 TGCGCCAGCAGCGATGACAGGGCTTCGCCGGATACGCAGTATTTT CASSDDRASPDTQYF
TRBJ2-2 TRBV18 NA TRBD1 TGTGCCAGCTCACTAACGACAGGGACGAACACCGGGGAGCTGTTTTTT CASSLTTGTNTGELFF
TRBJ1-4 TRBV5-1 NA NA TGCGCCAGCAGCTTGACCGGGACATACGAAAAACTGTTTTTT CASSLTGTYEKLFF
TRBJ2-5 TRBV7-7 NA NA TGTGCTAGCAGCTTGGCAGGACCGGGGGAGACCCAGTACTTC CASSLAGPGETQYF
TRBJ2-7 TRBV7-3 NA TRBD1 TGTGCCAGCAGCCCCGGGACAGGGGATTGGAAGCAGTACTTC CASSPGTGDWKQYF
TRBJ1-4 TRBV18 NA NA TGTGCCAGCTCACCGGGGAGAGGTGAAAAACTGTTTTTT CASSPGRGEKLFF
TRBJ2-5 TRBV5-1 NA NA TGCGCCACATCCCCTGAGGCGGCCTGGGAGACCCAGTACTTC CATSPEAAWETQYF
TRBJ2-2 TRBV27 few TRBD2 TGTGCCAGCAGTTTATTTGGGGGGGATAACACCGGGGAGCTGTTTTTT CASSLFGGDNTGELFF
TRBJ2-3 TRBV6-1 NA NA TGTGCCAGCAGTCCCGGGTCCCACGAATCAGATACGCAGTATTTT CASSPGSHESDTQYF
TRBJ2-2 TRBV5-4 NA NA TGTGCCAGCAGCTTAGGGCCGCGGGGTAACACCGGGGAGCTGTTTTTT CASSLGPRGNTGELFF
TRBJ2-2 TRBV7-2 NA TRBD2 TGTGCCAGCAGCTTTAGGGCGGGAGTCCCCGGGGAGCTGTTTTTT CASSFRAGVPGELFF
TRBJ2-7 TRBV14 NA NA TGTGCCAGCAGCCAAGGGACAGCTTACGAGCAGTACTTC CASSQGTAYEQYF
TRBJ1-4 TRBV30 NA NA TGTGCCTGGACGAAGGGTTATAATGAAAAACTGTTTTTT CAWTKGYNEKLFF
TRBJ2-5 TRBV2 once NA TGTGCCAGCAGTAAGGACGGCCAAGAGACCCAGTACTTC CASSKDGQETQYF
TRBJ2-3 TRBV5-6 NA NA TGTGCCAGCAGCTTGTACGGGAGCACAGATACGCAGTATTTT CASSLYGSTDTQYF
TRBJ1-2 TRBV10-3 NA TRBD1 TGTGCCACCGAAGGACAGGGGTGGGACTATGGCTACACCTTC CATEGQGWDYGYTF
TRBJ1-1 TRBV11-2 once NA TGTGCCAGCAGCTCCTTCAGGGAATCTGAAGCTTTCTTT CASSSFRESEAFF
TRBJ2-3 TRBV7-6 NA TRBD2 TGTGCCAGCAGCTTAGGGACTAGCGGGAGCTTAGATACGCAGTATTTT CASSLGTSGSLDTQYF
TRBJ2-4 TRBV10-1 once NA TGCGCCAGCAGTGGTGCGGAACGGCTACCCTTACATAAAAACATTCCTGAGGGTAGAAAGTACTTC CASSGAERLPLHKNIPEGRKYF
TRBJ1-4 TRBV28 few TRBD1 TGTGCCAGCAGTCAAAGGGGGCAGGCTAATGAAAAACTGTTTTTT CASSQRGQANEKLFF
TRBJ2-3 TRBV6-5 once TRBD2 TGTGCCAGCAGTTACTCCTGGACTAGGGCAGATACGCAGTATTTT CASSYSWTRADTQYF
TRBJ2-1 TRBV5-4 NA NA TGTGCCAGCAGCTTGGGGGCTAGCTCCTACAATGAGCAGTTCTTC CASSLGASSYNEQFF
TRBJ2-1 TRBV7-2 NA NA TGTGCCAGCAGCTCGGAGCTGAACAATGAGCAGTTCTTC CASSSELNNEQFF
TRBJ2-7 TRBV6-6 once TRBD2 TGTGCCAGCAGCCCTAGCGGGAGGAGCTCCTACGAGCAGTACTTC CASSPSGRSSYEQYF
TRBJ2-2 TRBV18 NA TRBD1 TGTGCCAGCTCACCACCAGGGGGCCTGAACACCGGGGAGCTGTTTTTT CASSPPGGLNTGELFF
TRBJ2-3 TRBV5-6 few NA TGTGCCAGCAGTCGGGACTTTGAGCCAGATACGCAGTATTTT CASSRDFEPDTQYF
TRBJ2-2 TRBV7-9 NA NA TGTGCCAGCACCCTCGCACGACAGATCACCGGGGAGCTGTTTTTT CASTLARQITGELFF
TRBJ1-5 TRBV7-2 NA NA TGTGCCAGCAGCCCCCGCCCGACCCTCCGGCCCCAGCATTTT CASSPRPTLRPQHF
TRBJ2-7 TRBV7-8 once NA TGTGCCAGCAGCTTAGCGGACCGAAAGGCTGAGGGGCAGTACTTC CASSLADRKAEGQYF
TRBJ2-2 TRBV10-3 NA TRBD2 TGTGCCATCAGTGTACTAGCGGGAGCTAACGGGGAGCTGTTTTTT CAISVLAGANGELFF
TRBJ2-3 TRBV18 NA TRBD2 TGTGCCAGCTCACCGGAGCGGGAGTTCGGTACGCAGTATTTT CASSPEREFGTQYF
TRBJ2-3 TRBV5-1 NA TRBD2 TGCGCCAGCACCCCCGGGACTAGCGATGGTACGCAGTATTTT CASTPGTSDGTQYF
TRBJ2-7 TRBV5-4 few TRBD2 TGTGCCAGCAGCCGGAAGACTAGCGGGGATCCCTACGAGCAGTACTTC CASSRKTSGDPYEQYF
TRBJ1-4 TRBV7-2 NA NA TGTGCCAGCAGCGGACAGCATAATGAAAAACTGTTTTTT CASSGQHNEKLFF
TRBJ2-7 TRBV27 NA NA TGTGCCAGCAGTTTAGTGTCAGGGAGTTCTTACGAGCAGTACTTC CASSLVSGSSYEQYF
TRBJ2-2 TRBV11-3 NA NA TGTGCCAGCAGCTTAAGGGGGGCCGGGGAGCTGTTTTTT CASSLRGAGELFF
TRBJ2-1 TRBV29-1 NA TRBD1 TGCAGCGTTGAAAAAATTGGGACAGGGGTTGATGAGCAGTTCTTC CSVEKIGTGVDEQFF
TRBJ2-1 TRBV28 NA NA TGTGCCAGCAGTTCCTTGTTTTGGGCGGACAATGAGCAGTTCTTC CASSSLFWADNEQFF
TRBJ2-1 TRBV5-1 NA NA TGCGCCAGCAGCTTGGCCCCAGCGACAGACAATGAGCAGTTCTTC CASSLAPATDNEQFF
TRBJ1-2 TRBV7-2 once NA TGTGCCAGCAGCTTATCGGGGGCGTCAAATGGCTACACCTTC CASSLSGASNGYTF